These 5 T cell receptor beta chains originate from one sample sequenced in a study of T cell responses to AZD1222 COVID-19 vaccine. Assay: immunoSEQ multiplex PCR; the TCRdb copy retains only in-frame clones and omits some. Among around 120,000 clones listed, 85% to 90% were seen once. Sequences were derived from peripheral blood, sampled on day 0 of AZD1222 vaccination. The receptors stem from an adult in good health.

This rearrangement joins TRBV18 to TRBJ1-1; the D is unclear. The CDR3 spans 15 residues. Germline V gives CDR1 KGHSH, CDR2 LQKENI. V was clipped by 3 bases and J by 2 bases, with 13 bases between them. CDR3 nucleotide sequence: TGTGCCAGCTCACCCCCTGGCGGGCGAAACACTGAAGCTTTCTTT. Amino acids: CASSPPGGRNTEAFF.

The rearrangement uses TRBV4-3 and TRBJ2-3; D may be TRBD2 (5 bases). The germline V gene has CDR1 LGHNA and CDR2 YSLEER. Trimming stripped 4 bases from V and 2 bases from J, with 7 bases between. CDR3 length: 13 amino acids. The chain's CDR3 is CASSPGLTDTQYF. CDR3 bases: TGCGCCAGCAGCCCAGGACTCACAGATACGCAGTATTTT.

V gene TRBV29-1 combines with J gene TRBJ1-1; the match to TRBD1 covers 9 bases. Germline assignment: CDR1 SQVTM and CDR2 ANQGSEA. CDR3 length: 13 amino acids. With V trimmed by 6 bases and J by 4 bases, 6 bases remained unmatched. CDR3 amino acids: CSVNRGRGTEAFF. The CDR3 nucleotides are TGCAGCGTGAACAGGGGGCGCGGCACTGAAGCTTTCTTT.

The chain links TRBV3-1 (or the pseudogene TRBV3-2) to TRBJ1-2; 7 nucleotides line up with TRBD1. The trim removed 2 bases at V and 0 bases at J, leaving 3 bases unmatched. The germline V gene encodes CDR1 LGHDT and CDR2 YNNKEL (reference sequence). This CDR3 comprises 15 residues. In nucleotides, the CDR3 is TGTGCCAGCAGCCAACCGGGACAGTCTAACTATGGCTACACCTTC. Translated, it gives CASSQPGQSNYGYTF.

V and J are TRBV19 and TRBJ1-5; weak D call: TRBD1 (5 bases). The CDR3 runs 16 residues. Per the germline V gene, CDR1 is LNHDA and CDR2 is SQIVND (reference sequence). V lost 6 bases, J lost 2 bases, and 17 bases lay in between. The CDR3 bases are TGTGCCAGTAGCAAACTCCAGGGCGGCGGCAATCAGCCCCAGCATTTT. Translated, it gives CASSKLQGGGNQPQHF.